The T cell receptor (beta chain) under discussion was sequenced for a study of cytomegalovirus exposure and HLA in healthy donors. Study-wide points: Association with HLA alleles at 0.05 false discovery rate was found for 15,000 or so TCR beta sequences in a later analysis. Roughly uniform sequencing depth across donors was assumed, possibly incorrectly.

This clone was found a few times. The antigen is not known. PCR amplification relied on 60 Vbeta primers (plus 13 Jbeta primers). The table came from immunoSEQ multiplex PCR; TCRdb's copy has only in-frame clones and leaves some out. The sample lists around 64,000 clones, about 80% occurring once. The clonotype originates from a man aged 18 to 30 in good health and CMV-seropositive. The sequenced material came from PBMCs.

This CDR3 reads CAISDGGRYNSPLHF. DNA of the CDR3: TGTGCCATCAGTGATGGGGGCAGATATAATTCACCCCTCCACTTT. The rearrangement joins TRBV10-3 to TRBJ1-6; tentatively, D is TRBD1 (6 bases). Trimming pared 3 bases from V and 4 bases from J, leaving 10 bases between. Germline CDR1 is ENHRY and CDR2 is SYGVKD. The CDR3 extends over 15 amino acids.